The rows below give T cell receptor delta chains drawn from one sample of a study of gamma delta lymphoproliferative disorders and STAT genes. TCRdb reprocessed the multiplex PCR reads through CATT. The sample records under 5,000 delta-chain clones, roughly 1% being singletons. The sample was blood. The receptors stem from a human donor in good health. CDR3s include the opening cysteine and the closing phenylalanine or tryptophan. Fields, in order: J gene, D gene, clone size, CDR3 length, V gene, CDR3 DNA, CDR3 protein. The D gene is left open where the match is weak. The listing skips clone size in some rows; elsewhere it reads once, few, many or a size class.

TRDJ1 | NA | large | 14 | TRDV2 | TGTGCCTGTGACCCCATTTACTACGCCGATAAACTCATCTTT | CACDPIYYADKLIF
TRDJ1 | TRDD3 | medium-sized | 16 | TRDV2 | TGTGCCTGTGACCCCCTGGGCCTGGGGGGCGCCGATAAACTCATCTTT | CACDPLGLGGADKLIF
TRDJ1 | TRDD3 | few | 17 | TRDV2 | TGTGCCTGTGACACGTTACTGGGGGATACGAGTACCGATAAACTCATCTTT | CACDTLLGDTSTDKLIF
TRDJ1 | TRDD3 | medium-sized | 16 | TRDV2 | TGTGCCTGTGACACCCTCCTGGGGGAGTACACCGATAAACTCATCTTT | CACDTLLGEYTDKLIF
TRDJ1 | NA | NA | 17 | TRDV2 | TGTGCCTGTGACGTCCAACGGGAAAAATTGCGTGCCGATAAACTCATCTTT | CACDVQREKLRADKLIF
TRDJ1 | TRDD3 | few | 16 | TRDV2 | TGTGCCTGTGACGACCTGGGGGATACGGAGGCCGATAAACTCATCTTT | CACDDLGDTEADKLIF
TRDJ1 | TRDD3 | few | 22 | TRDV3 | TGTGCCTTTCACCCTCCTACGTTTCTTTTCTGGGGGATACGGGCGTATACCGATAAACTCATCTTT | CAFHPPTFLFWGIRAYTDKLIF
TRDJ1 | TRDD3 | large | 22 | TRDV1 | TGTGCTCTTGGGGAACCCCCCCCCTTCCCGTTTACTGGGGGATACGGCAGAGATAAACTCATCTTT | CALGEPPPFPFTGGYGRDKLIF
TRDJ1 | TRDD3 | few | 19 | TRDV2 | TGTGCCTGTGACACCGTCGGTACTGGGGGATACCTGTACACCGATAAACTCATCTTT | CACDTVGTGGYLYTDKLIF
TRDJ1 | TRDD3 | medium-sized | 17 | TRDV2 | TGTGCCTGTGACTCCCTACTGGGGGATACGCGCGCCGATAAACTCATCTTT | CACDSLLGDTRADKLIF
TRDJ1 | TRDD3 | few | 16 | TRDV2 | TGTGCCTGTGACATACTGGGGGATACGAGTACCGATAAACTCATCTTT | CACDILGDTSTDKLIF
TRDJ1 | NA | few | 14 | TRDV2 | TGTGCCTGTGACCCCGTCCAGGATGCCGATAAACCCATCTTT | CACDPVQDADKPIF
TRDJ1 | TRDD3 | medium-sized | 20 | TRDV2 | TGTGCCTGTGACCCCGTTCTTTCCCAGGGATACGCGAAGGCCCCCGATAAACTCATCTTT | CACDPVLSQGYAKAPDKLIF
TRDJ1 | TRDD3 | large | 17 | TRDV2 | TGTGCCTGTGACATAATTGGGGGATTCGTGAGGGCCGATAAACTCATCTTT | CACDIIGGFVRADKLIF
TRDJ1 | NA | medium-sized | 16 | TRDV1 | TGTGCTCTTGGGGTTCCGCCAATAATGGGGGCAAATAAACTCATCTTT | CALGVPPIMGANKLIF
TRDJ1 | TRDD3 | large | 16 | TRDV3 | TGTGCCTTTAGGGGGCTACTGGGGATAGGGACCGATAAACTCATCTTT | CAFRGLLGIGTDKLIF
TRDJ1 | NA | few | 17 | TRDV2 | TGTGCCTGTGACACCGTTTCACCCGTGGGGCACACCGATAAACTTATCTTT | CACDTVSPVGHTDKLIF
TRDJ1 | TRDD3 | medium-sized | 23 | TRDV1 | TGTGCTCTTGGGGAACTGTCCCTTAGAACTTATTTCGGTGGGGGATATGGCACCGATAAACTCATCTTT | CALGELSLRTYFGGGYGTDKLIF
TRDJ3 | TRDD3 | NA | 17 | TRDV2 | TGTGCCTGTGACACGCTGGGGGGTATCTGGGACACCCGACAGATGTTCTTC | CACDTLGGIWDTRQMFF
TRDJ1 | TRDD3 | large | 16 | TRDV2 | TGTGCCTGTGACAAGGTAGGGGGATACGACCCCGCTAAACTCATCTTT | CACDKVGGYDPAKLIF
TRDJ1 | NA | medium-sized | 16 | TRDV2 | TGTGCCTGTGACGAAGTAAGGGGAATACTGACCGATAAACTCATCTTT | CACDEVRGILTDKLIF
TRDJ1 | TRDD3 | NA | 18 | TRDV2 | TGTGCCTGTGACACCGTCGGGGATACGCGAAATCACATCGATAAACTCATCTTT | CACDTVGDTRNHIDKLIF
TRDJ1 | NA | many | 22 | TRAV29/DV5 | TGTGCAGCAAGCGGGCCCTTTTTCGGCCGGGCCCGCTTCGAAACCCACACCGATAAACTCATCTTT | CAASGPFFGRARFETHTDKLIF
TRDJ1 | TRDD3 | NA | 19 | TRDV2 | TGTGCCTGTGACACCGTAGCCGGGGGATACGATGGCTTCGGGGATAAACTCATCTTT | CACDTVAGGYDGFGDKLIF
TRDJ1 | TRDD3 | NA | 20 | TRAV29/DV5 | TGTGCAGCAAGCGGATCTACTGGGTACTGGGGGATACCGGCCACCGATAAACTCATCTTT | CAASGSTGYWGIPATDKLIF
TRDJ3 | TRDD3 | NA | 22 | TRDV1 | TGTGCTCTTGGGGAAGGGTTGACGGGCTGGGGGATACCTTCCTGGGACACCCGACAGATGTTTTTC | CALGEGLTGWGIPSWDTRQMFF
TRDJ1 | TRDD3 | NA | 19 | TRDV2 | TGTGCCTGTGACACCGTTGATCTGGGGGATACGCCGGATGACGATAAACTCATCTTT | CACDTVDLGDTPDDDKLIF
TRDJ1 | TRDD3 | few | 14 | TRDV2 | TGTGCCTGTGACCGACTGGGGGCCACCGATAAACTCATCTTT | CACDRLGATDKLIF
TRDJ1 | TRDD3 | NA | 20 | TRDV2 | TGTGCCTGTGACACCGTGTCCTACTGGGGGATAGCCTCGTACACCGATAAACTCATCTTT | CACDTVSYWGIASYTDKLIF
TRDJ1 | TRDD3 | medium-sized | 21 | TRDV1 | TGTGCTCTTGGGGGTTCTTTCTTCCTACGGACTTGGGGGATACACACCGATAAACTCATCTTT | CALGGSFFLRTWGIHTDKLIF
TRDJ1 | TRDD3 | hyperexpanded | 17 | TRDV2 | TGTGCCTGTGACGCCCTACTGGGGGATACGGAGGCCGATAAACTCATCTTT | CACDALLGDTEADKLIF
TRDJ1 | TRDD3 | few | 16 | TRDV2 | TGTGCCTGTGAGAAACTGGGGGATACGAGTACCGATAAACTCATCTTT | CACEKLGDTSTDKLIF
TRDJ3 | TRDD3 | large | 18 | TRDV2 | TGTGCCTGTGACACGGAGTGGGGGAAGACGGGGGACACCCGACAGATGTTTTTC | CACDTEWGKTGDTRQMFF
TRDJ1 | TRDD3 | large | 18 | TRDV2 | TGTGCCTGTGACAGTGTCGGGGGGATCCTGTCGGTCACCGATAAACTCATCTTT | CACDSVGGILSVTDKLIF